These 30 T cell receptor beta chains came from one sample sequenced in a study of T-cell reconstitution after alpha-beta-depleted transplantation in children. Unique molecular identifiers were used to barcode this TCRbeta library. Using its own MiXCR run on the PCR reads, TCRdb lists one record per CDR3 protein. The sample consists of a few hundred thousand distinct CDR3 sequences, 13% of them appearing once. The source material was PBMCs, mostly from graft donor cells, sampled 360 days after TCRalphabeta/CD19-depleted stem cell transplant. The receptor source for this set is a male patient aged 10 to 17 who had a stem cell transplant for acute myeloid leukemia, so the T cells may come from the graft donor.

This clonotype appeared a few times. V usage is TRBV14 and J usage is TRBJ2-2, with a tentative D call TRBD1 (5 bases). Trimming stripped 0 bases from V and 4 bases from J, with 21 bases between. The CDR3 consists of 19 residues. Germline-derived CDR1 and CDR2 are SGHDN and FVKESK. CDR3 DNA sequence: TGTGCCAGCAGCCAAGAATTTAGCAACAGTGTGGGGCGCACCGGGGAGCTGTTTTTT. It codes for CASSQEFSNSVGRTGELFF.

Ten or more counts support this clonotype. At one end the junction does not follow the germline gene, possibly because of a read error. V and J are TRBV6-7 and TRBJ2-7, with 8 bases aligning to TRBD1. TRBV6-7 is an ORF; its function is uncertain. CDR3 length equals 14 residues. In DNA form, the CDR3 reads TGTGCCAGCACTTACTTGGACAGGGCCTACGAGCAGTACTTC. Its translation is CASTYLDRAYEQYF.

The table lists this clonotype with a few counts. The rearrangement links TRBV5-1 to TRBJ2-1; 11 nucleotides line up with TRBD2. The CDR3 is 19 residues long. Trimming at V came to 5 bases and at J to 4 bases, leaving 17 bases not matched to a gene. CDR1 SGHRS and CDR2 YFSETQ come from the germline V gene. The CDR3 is CASRGRLAGGLLGYNEQFF. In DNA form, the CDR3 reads TGCGCCAGCAGGGGTCGGCTAGCGGGAGGTCTGTTAGGGTACAATGAGCAGTTCTTC.

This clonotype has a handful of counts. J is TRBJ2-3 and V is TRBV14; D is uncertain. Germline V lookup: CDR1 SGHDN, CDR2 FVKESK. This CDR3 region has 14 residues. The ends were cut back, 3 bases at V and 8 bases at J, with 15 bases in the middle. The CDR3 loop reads CASSQWVLGGTQYF. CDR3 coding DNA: TGTGCCAGCAGCCAGTGGGTTTTAGGTGGTACGCAGTATTTT.

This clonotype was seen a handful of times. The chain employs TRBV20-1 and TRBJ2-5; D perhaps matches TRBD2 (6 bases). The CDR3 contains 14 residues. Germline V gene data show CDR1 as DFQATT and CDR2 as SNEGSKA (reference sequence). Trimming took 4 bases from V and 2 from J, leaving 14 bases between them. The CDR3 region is CSATRVGGQETQYF. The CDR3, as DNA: TGCAGTGCTACGAGGGTAGGAGGGCAAGAGACCCAGTACTTC.

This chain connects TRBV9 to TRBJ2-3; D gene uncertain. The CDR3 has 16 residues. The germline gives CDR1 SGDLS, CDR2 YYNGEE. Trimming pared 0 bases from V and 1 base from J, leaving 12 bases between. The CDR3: CASSVGPHGGTDTQYF. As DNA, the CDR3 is TGTGCCAGCAGCGTAGGCCCGCATGGCGGCACAGATACGCAGTATTTT.

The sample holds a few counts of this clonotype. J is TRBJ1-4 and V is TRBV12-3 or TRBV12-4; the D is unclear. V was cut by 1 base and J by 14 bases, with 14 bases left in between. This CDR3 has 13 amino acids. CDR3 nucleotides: TGTGCCAGCAGTTTAGGGAGTTCGGGAGGCCTGTTTTTT. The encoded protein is CASSLGSSGGLFF.

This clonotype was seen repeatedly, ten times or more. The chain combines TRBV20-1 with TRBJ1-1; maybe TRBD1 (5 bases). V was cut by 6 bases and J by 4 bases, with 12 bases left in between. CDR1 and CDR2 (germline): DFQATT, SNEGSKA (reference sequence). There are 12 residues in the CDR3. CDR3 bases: TGCAGTGCCGGCAGGGCGGGCACTGAAGCTTTCTTT. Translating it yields CSAGRAGTEAFF.

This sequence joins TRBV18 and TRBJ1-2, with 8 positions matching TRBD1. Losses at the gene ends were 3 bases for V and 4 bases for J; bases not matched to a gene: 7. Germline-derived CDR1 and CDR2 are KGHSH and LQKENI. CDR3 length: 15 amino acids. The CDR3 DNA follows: TGTGCCAGCTCACCTATCAGGGGGCAGGGCTATGGCTACACCTTC. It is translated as CASSPIRGQGYGYTF.

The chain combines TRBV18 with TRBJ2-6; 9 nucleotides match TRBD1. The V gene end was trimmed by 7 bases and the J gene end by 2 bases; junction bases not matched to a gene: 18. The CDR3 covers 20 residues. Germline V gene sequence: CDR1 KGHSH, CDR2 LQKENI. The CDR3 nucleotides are TGTGCCAGCTTCACATTAACGGCCGGGACAGGGACAACTGGGGCCAACGTCCTGACTTTC. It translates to CASFTLTAGTGTTGANVLTF.

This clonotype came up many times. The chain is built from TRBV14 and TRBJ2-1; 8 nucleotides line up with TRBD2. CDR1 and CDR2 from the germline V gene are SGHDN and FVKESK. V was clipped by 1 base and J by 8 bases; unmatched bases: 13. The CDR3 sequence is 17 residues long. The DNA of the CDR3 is TGTGCCAGCAGCCAAGTGTGGAGCGGGAGCGAGGGGGATGAGCAGTTCTTC. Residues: CASSQVWSGSEGDEQFF.

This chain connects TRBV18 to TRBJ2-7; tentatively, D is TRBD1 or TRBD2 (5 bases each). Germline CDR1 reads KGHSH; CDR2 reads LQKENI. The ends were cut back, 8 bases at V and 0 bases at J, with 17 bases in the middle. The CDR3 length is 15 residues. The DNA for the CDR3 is TGTGCCAGCCCCTCTTCCCGGGGCAGCTCCTACGAGCAGTACTTC. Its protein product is CASPSSRGSSYEQYF.

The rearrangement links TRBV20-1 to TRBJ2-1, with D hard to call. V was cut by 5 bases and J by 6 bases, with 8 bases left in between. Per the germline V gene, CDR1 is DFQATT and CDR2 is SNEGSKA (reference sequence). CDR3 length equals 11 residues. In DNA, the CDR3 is TGCAGTGCTTACTGGTTCAATGAGCAGTTCTTC. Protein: CSAYWFNEQFF.

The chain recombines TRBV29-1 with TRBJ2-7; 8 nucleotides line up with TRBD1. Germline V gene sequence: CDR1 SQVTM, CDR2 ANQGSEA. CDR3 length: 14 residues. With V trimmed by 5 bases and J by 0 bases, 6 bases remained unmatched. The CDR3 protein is CSVRQGPASYEQYF. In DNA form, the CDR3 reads TGCAGCGTTCGACAGGGGCCCGCCTCCTACGAGCAGTACTTC.

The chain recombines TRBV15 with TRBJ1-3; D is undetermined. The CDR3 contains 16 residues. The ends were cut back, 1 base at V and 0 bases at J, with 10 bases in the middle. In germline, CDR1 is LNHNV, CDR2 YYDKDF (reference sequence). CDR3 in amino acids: CATSRGSWSSGNTIYF. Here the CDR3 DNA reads TGTGCCACCAGCAGAGGATCATGGAGCTCTGGAAACACCATATATTTT.

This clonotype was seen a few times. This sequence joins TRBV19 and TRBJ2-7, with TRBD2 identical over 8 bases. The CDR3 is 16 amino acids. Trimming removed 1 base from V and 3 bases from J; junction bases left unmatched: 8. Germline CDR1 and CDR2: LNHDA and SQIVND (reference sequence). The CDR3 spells CASSIGTAGVFYEQYF. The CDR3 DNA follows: TGTGCCAGTAGTATAGGAACAGCGGGAGTCTTCTACGAGCAGTACTTC.

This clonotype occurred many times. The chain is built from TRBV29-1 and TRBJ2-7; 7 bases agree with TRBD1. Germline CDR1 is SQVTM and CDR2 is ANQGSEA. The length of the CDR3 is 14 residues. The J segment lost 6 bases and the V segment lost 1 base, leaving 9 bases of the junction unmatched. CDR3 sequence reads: CSVEVGQAGLEQYF. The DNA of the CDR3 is TGCAGCGTTGAAGTCGGACAGGCCGGTCTCGAGCAGTACTTC.

DNA of the CDR3: TGTGCCAGCAGCTTATTCGCGGGAGAGGGGAACATTCAGTACTTC. It specifies CASSLFAGEGNIQYF. The rearrangement links TRBV7-8 to TRBJ2-4, with 7 bases matching TRBD2. Germline lookup yields CDR1 SGHVS and CDR2 FQNEAQ. Unmatched junction bases numbered 8, after V lost 2 bases and J lost 7 bases. This CDR3 has 15 residues.

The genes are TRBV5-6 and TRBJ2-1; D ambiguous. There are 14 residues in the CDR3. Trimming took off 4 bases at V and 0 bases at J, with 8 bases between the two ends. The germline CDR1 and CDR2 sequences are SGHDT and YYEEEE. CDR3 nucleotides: TGTGCCAGCAGCCGCCCCGGCTCCTACAATGAGCAGTTCTTC. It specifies CASSRPGSYNEQFF.

The CDR3 coding sequence is TGTGCCAGCAGCTTAGGCCTTGGGGAGGGCTACACCTTC. This translates into CASSLGLGEGYTF. The V call is TRBV11-2, the J call TRBJ1-2; D ambiguous. The CDR3 spans 13 residues. Germline V CDR1 and CDR2: SGHAT, FQNNGV. The germline V and J ends were trimmed by 1 base and 8 bases, with 11 bases remaining between them.

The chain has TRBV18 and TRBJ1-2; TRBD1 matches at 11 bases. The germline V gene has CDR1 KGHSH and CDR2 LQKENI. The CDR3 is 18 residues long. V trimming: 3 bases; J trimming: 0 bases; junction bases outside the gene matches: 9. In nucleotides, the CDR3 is TGTGCCAGCTCACCTTCTGGACAGGGGGCCCCTACTAACTATGGCTACACCTTC. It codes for CASSPSGQGAPTNYGYTF. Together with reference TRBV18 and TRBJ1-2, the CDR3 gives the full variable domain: NAGVMQNPRHLVRRRGQEARLRCSPMKGHSHVYWYRQLPEEGLKFMVYLQKENIIDESGMPKERFSAEFPKEGPSILRIQQVVRGDSAAYFCASSPSGQGAPTNYGYTFGSGTRLTVV.

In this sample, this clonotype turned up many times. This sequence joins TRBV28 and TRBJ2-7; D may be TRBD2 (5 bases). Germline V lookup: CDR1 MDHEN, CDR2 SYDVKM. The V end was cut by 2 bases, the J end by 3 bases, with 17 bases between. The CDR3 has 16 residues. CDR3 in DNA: TGTGCCAGCAGTTTAGGTTATCCAGCGGATCACTACGAGCAGTACTTC. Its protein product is CASSLGYPADHYEQYF.

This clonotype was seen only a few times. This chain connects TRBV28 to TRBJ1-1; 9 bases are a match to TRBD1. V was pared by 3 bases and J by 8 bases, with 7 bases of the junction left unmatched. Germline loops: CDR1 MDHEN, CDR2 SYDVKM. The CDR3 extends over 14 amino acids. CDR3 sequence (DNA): TGTGCCAGCAGTTTGCTCCATACAGGGGGCGAAGCTTTCTTT. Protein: CASSLLHTGGEAFF.

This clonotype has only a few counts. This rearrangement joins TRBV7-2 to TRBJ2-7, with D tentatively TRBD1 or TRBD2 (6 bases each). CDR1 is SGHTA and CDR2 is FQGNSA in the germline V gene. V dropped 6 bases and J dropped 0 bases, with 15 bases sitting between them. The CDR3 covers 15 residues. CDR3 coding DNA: TGTGCCAGCAGATTAACAGGGAGGAGCTCCTACGAGCAGTACTTC. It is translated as CASRLTGRSSYEQYF. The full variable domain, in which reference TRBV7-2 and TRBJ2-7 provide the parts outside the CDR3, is GAGVSQSPSNKVTEKGKDVELRCDPISGHTALYWYRQSLGQGLEFLIYFQGNSAPDKSGLPSDRFSAERTGGSVSTLTIQRTQQEDSAVYLCASRLTGRSSYEQYFGPGTRLTVT.

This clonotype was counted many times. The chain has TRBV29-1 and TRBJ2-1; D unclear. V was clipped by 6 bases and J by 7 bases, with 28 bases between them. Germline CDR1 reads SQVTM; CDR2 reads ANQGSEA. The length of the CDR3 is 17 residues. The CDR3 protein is CSVDGWATSLLGNEQFF. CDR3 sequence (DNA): TGCAGCGTCGACGGTTGGGCGACTTCCCTTCTGGGAAATGAGCAGTTCTTC.

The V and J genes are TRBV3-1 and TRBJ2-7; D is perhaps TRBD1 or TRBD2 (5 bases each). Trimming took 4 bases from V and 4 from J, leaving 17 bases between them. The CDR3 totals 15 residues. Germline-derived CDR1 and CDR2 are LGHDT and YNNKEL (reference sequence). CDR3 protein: CASSRGTTQAYEQYF. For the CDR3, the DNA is TGTGCCAGCAGCCGGGGGACGACCCAGGCATACGAGCAGTACTTC.

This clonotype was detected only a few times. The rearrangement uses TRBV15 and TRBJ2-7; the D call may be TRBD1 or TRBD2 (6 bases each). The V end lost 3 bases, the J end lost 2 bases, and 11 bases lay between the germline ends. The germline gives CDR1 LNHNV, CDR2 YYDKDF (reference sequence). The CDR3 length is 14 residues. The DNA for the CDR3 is TGTGCCACCAGCAGGGGGGGCAGTGCCTACGAGCAGTACTTC. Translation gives CATSRGGSAYEQYF.

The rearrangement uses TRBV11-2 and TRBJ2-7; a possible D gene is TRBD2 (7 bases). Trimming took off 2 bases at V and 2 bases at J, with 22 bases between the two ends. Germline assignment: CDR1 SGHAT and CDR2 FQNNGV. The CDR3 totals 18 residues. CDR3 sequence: CASSLRARAGAATYEQYF. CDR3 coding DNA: TGTGCCAGCAGCTTAAGGGCCCGGGCGGGGGCAGCTACCTACGAGCAGTACTTC.

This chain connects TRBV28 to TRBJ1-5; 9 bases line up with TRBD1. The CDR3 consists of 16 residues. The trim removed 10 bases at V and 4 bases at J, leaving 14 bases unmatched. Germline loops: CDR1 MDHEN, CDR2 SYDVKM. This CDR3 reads CATNRSGTGSNQPQHF. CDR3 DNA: TGTGCCACCAATCGTAGTGGGACAGGGAGTAATCAGCCCCAGCATTTT.

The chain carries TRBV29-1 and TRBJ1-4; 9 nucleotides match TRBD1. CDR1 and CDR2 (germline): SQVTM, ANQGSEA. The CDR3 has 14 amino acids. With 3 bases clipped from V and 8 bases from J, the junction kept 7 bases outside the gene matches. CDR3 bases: TGCAGCGTTGACCCGACAGGGGGGAGGGAAAAACTGTTTTTT. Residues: CSVDPTGGREKLFF. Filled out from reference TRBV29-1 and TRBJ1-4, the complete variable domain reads SAVISQKPSRDICQRGTSLTIQCQVDSQVTMMFWYRQQPGQSLTLIATANQGSEATYESGFVIDKFPISRPNLTFSTLTVSNMSPEDSSIYLCSVDPTGGREKLFFGSGTQLSVL.